These 13 T cell receptor beta chains were sequenced from one sample in a study of graft-versus-host responses after intestinal transplantation. Graft specimens yielded both intraepithelial and lamina propria lymphocytes. The protocol was immunoSEQ multiplex PCR, while the TCRdb copy is restricted to in-frame clones and leaves out a portion. The repertoire holds over 60,000 clones, with roughly nine tenths as singletons. The sample here was ileum tissue, taken more than 350 days after transplant. These receptors were obtained from a human patient who received an intestinal transplant, so some T cells may come from the graft donor.

The chain uses TRBV28 and TRBJ2-5; D is possibly TRBD2 (6 bases). The germline V and J ends were trimmed by 7 bases and 5 bases, with 23 bases remaining between them. The CDR3 extends over 16 amino acids. CDR1 and CDR2 from the germline V gene are MDHEN and SYDVKM. The CDR3: CASNGVREKRTETQYF. In nucleotides, the CDR3 is TGTGCCAGCAACGGGGTCCGGGAGAAGCGCACGGAGACCCAGTACTTC. The entire variable domain, with the rest obtained from reference TRBV28 and TRBJ2-5, is as follows: DVKVTQSSRYLVKRTGEKVFLECVQDMDHENMFWYRQDPGLGLRLIYFSYDVKMKEKGDIPEGYSVSREKKERFSLILESASTNQTSMYLCASNGVREKRTETQYFGPGTRLLVL.

The genes are TRBV11-2 and TRBJ2-3, with D possibly matching TRBD1 (5 bases). CDR3 length: 12 amino acids. V dropped 3 bases and J dropped 5 bases, with 6 bases sitting between them. Per the germline V gene, CDR1 is SGHAT and CDR2 is FQNNGV. DNA of the CDR3: TGTGCCAGCAGCTTTACAGGAGATACGCAGTATTTT. It is translated as CASSFTGDTQYF.

V usage is TRBV5-1 and J usage is TRBJ1-2; a possible D gene is TRBD1 (5 bases). V shed 4 bases and J shed 1 base, with 8 bases lying between them. From germline, CDR1 is SGHRS and CDR2 YFSETQ. This CDR3 region has 13 residues. CDR3 nucleotide sequence: TGCGCCAGCAGCCCCGACAGTAACTATGGCTACACCTTC. Its translation is CASSPDSNYGYTF.

This clone appeared a single time. The chain carries TRBV6-5 and TRBJ2-3, with D unclear. Trimming removed 1 base from V and 2 bases from J, with 7 bases in between. This CDR3 is built from 14 residues. Per germline, CDR1 MNHEY and CDR2 SVGAGI. The CDR3 nucleotides are TGTGCCAGCAGTTACTTGGGGTCCACAGATACGCAGTATTTT. Its translation: CASSYLGSTDTQYF.

The chain couples TRBV7-3 to TRBJ1-1; D possibly corresponds to TRBD1 (5 bases). CDR3 length: 12 residues. Germline V gene data show CDR1 as SGHTA and CDR2 as FQGTGA. The V gene lost 1 base and the J gene lost 8 bases, with 8 bases spanning the gap. The CDR3 loop is CASSLNGAEAFF. CDR3 nucleotide sequence: TGTGCCAGCAGCTTAAATGGGGCAGAAGCTTTCTTT.

This clone is a singleton in its sample. The chain is built from TRBV18 and TRBJ2-7; no clear D gene. V was shortened by 0 bases and J by 2 bases, with 11 bases between the two germline ends. Germline loops: CDR1 KGHSH, CDR2 LQKENI. This CDR3 comprises 15 residues. CDR3 in amino acids: CASSPPAAETYEQYF. The DNA of the CDR3 is TGTGCCAGCTCACCACCCGCGGCGGAAACCTACGAGCAGTACTTC.

This CDR3 is CASSFPGYNYGYTF. The DNA for the CDR3 is TGCGCCAGCAGCTTCCCAGGGTACAACTATGGCTACACCTTC. The V call is TRBV5-1, the J call TRBJ1-2, with D maybe TRBD1 (5 bases). This CDR3 contains 14 residues. Trimming took off 2 bases at V and 2 bases at J, with 10 bases between the two ends. CDR1 and CDR2 (germline): SGHRS, YFSETQ.

The chain carries TRBV2 and TRBJ2-4; 11 bases fit TRBD2. The CDR3 has 19 residues. Losses at the gene ends were 6 bases for V and 0 bases for J; bases not matched to a gene: 13. Per germline, CDR1 SNHLY and CDR2 FYNNEI. The CDR3 DNA sequence: TGTGCCAGCAGCCCCGGACTAGCGGGCCTGGGGATAGCCAAAAACATTCAGTACTTC. It translates to CASSPGLAGLGIAKNIQYF.

The V call is TRBV5-6, the J call TRBJ1-2; the match to TRBD1 covers 9 bases. Germline V gives CDR1 SGHDT, CDR2 YYEEEE. V was clipped by 5 bases and J by 7 bases; unmatched bases: 9. The CDR3 spans 14 residues. This CDR3 reads CASSWTGERVGYTF. The CDR3 DNA follows: TGTGCCAGCAGTTGGACAGGGGAACGAGTTGGCTACACCTTC.

This sequence joins TRBV2 and TRBJ2-1, with 11 positions matching TRBD2. This CDR3 is built from 15 residues. Trimming took 5 bases from V and 2 from J; bases not matched to a gene: 2. In germline, CDR1 is SNHLY, CDR2 FYNNEI. The CDR3 DNA is TGTGCCAGCAGTTTTAGCGGGGGGGCCTACAATGAGCAGTTCTTC. Translated: CASSFSGGAYNEQFF.

This chain uses TRBV29-1 with TRBJ2-2; TRBD2 agrees at 8 bases. The V gene end was trimmed by 5 bases and the J gene end by 6 bases; junction bases not matched to a gene: 11. The CDR3 has 15 residues. Per the germline V gene, CDR1 is SQVTM and CDR2 is ANQGSEA. The CDR3 DNA sequence: TGCAGCGTTTACCAGCGGGGGTCTCCGCCCGGGGAGCTGTTTTTT. It specifies CSVYQRGSPPGELFF.

This rearrangement joins TRBV28 to TRBJ1-1; the match to TRBD1 covers 11 bases. Germline V CDR1 and CDR2: MDHEN, SYDVKM. Germline trimming cut 4 bases from V and 7 bases from J; bases unmatched to any gene: 2. This CDR3 contains 13 residues. The CDR3 region has the DNA TGTGCCAGCAGTTGGGACAGGGGGGATGAAGCTTTCTTT. It specifies CASSWDRGDEAFF.

This clone has a single count. The chain links TRBV7-6 to TRBJ2-7, with TRBD1 identical over 10 bases. V was pared by 3 bases and J by 5 bases, with 4 bases of the junction left unmatched. The CDR3 spans 14 residues. Per germline, CDR1 SGHVS and CDR2 FNYEAQ. This CDR3 reads CASSLTGQGNEQYF. The CDR3 DNA reads as TGTGCCAGCAGCTTGACGGGACAGGGGAACGAGCAGTACTTC.